Below are 5 T cell receptor beta chains sequenced from a single sample in a study of molecular identifiers for immune sequencing clone quantification. One entry per CDR3 protein, called by TCRdb with MiXCR from the PCR reads. Of approximately 54,000 distinct CDR3 sequences listed, 20% to 25% are singletons. Sequencing used naive CD8+ T cells from blood, with Jurkat cell RNA spiked in. Subset given: FACS-sorted CD8+CD4-CCR7+CD45RA+ naive T cells. Source of these receptors: a human donor in good health. Some libraries in this study had Jurkat cell RNA spiked in.

This clonotype occurred many times. The chain employs TRBV29-1 and TRBJ2-1; D remains unclear. The germline CDR1 and CDR2 sequences are SQVTM and ANQGSEA. The CDR3 length is 12 residues. Trimming shortened V by 7 bases and J by 8 bases, and 15 bases separated the two germline ends. In DNA form, the CDR3 reads TGCAGCGGGACCCGCGGAGTAGATGAGCAGTTCTTC. Translating gives CSGTRGVDEQFF.

This clonotype occurred many times. CDR3 coding DNA: TGTGCCAGCAGCGACCGGACAGAGAGGACCCAGTACTTC. Protein: CASSDRTERTQYF. This sequence joins TRBV7-9 and TRBJ2-5, with a tentative D call TRBD1 (6 bases). The CDR3 contains 13 residues. The germline V gene encodes CDR1 SEHNR and CDR2 FQNEAQ (reference sequence). The V end was cut by 5 bases, the J end by 7 bases, with 14 bases between.

This clonotype was seen ten or more times. This chain links TRBV12-3 or TRBV12-4 with TRBJ1-1; D ambiguous. The length of the CDR3 is 10 residues. The V gene lost 8 bases and the J gene lost 10 bases, with 11 bases spanning the gap. CDR3 nucleotide sequence: TGTGCCAGCGAGGGAGTGGGAGCTTTCTTT. It codes for CASEGVGAFF.

A note on this clonotype: A much larger clone differs by one base, so this may be a read error. The V call is TRBV4-1, the J call TRBJ1-1; unclear D gene. The germline V gene encodes CDR1 MGHRA and CDR2 YSYEKL. The CDR3 extends over 15 amino acids. CDR3 nucleotides: TGCGCCAGCAGCCAAGCCGGCACAGTCCACACTGGAGCTTTCTTT. It codes for CASSQAGTVHTGAFF.

Remarks on this clonotype: One end of the junction does not line up with germline, which may come from a read error. This chain links TRBV10-3 with TRBJ1-1; tentatively, D is TRBD1 (6 bases). This CDR3 has 14 residues. From germline, CDR1 is ENHRY and CDR2 SYGVKD. The CDR3 loop is CAISLEGGSAEASF. CDR3 sequence (DNA): TGTGCCATCAGTCTCGAGGGGGGCTCCGCTGAAGCTTCCTTT.